This T cell receptor beta chain derives from a study of regulatory dendritic cells for organ transplantation. In the case of this clone: Its antigen is unknown.

CDR3 length equals 14 residues. V gave up 1 base and J gave up 7 bases, with 16 bases separating them. Germline loops: CDR1 GTSNPN, CDR2 SVGIG (reference sequence). Allogeneic regulatory or mature dendritic cells were co-cultured for 5 days with CFSE-labeled sorted T cells at 1:10. Measured with immunoSEQ multiplex PCR; TCRdb has only the in-frame clones, and not every one. The sample consists of approximately 22,000 clones, roughly 87% of them appearing once. The gene calls are TRBV30 and TRBJ2-5, with D uncertain. The receptor was isolated from a human donor in good health. The sequenced sample was naive CD4+ T cells from blood cultured with dendritic cells. This sample's subset: CD45RA+ naive T cells. The CDR3 reads CAWSGSGALGTQYF. The CDR3 nucleotides are TGTGCCTGGAGTGGGTCGGGCGCCCTGGGGACCCAGTACTTC. Using reference TRBV30 and TRBJ2-5 for the parts outside the CDR3, the full variable domain is SQTIHQWPATLVQPVGSPLSLECTVEGTSNPNLYWYRQAAGRGLQLLFYSVGIGQISSEVPQNLSASRPQDRQFILSSKKLLLSDSGFYLCAWSGSGALGTQYFGPGTRLLVL.